Below are 9 T cell receptor beta chains sequenced from a single sample in a study of blood T cell repertoires in COVID-19. Sequenced by immunoSEQ multiplex PCR; TCRdb stores in-frame clones only, minus some. This sample has 300,000 to 400,000 clones, with about 91% found just once. The sample consisted of peripheral blood. The receptors here all came from a woman in her twenties or thirties with COVID-19, enrolled during active disease.

This clone was counted a single time. The chain links TRBV30 to TRBJ1-1, with D maybe TRBD1 (5 bases). Per the germline V gene, CDR1 is GTSNPN and CDR2 is SVGIG (reference sequence). This CDR3 has 14 amino acids. Trimming pared 7 bases from V and 1 base from J, leaving 16 bases between. The CDR3, as DNA: TGTGCCTATACAGTGGGGCTGGGGAACACTGAAGCTTTCTTT. Protein sequence: CAYTVGLGNTEAFF.

CDR3 sequence reads: CASILGLGNEQFF. The CDR3 nucleotides read TGTGCCAGCATACTGGGGCTCGGAAATGAGCAGTTCTTC. The chain links TRBV2 to TRBJ2-1; TRBD1 is a possible D gene (5 bases). Trimming removed 7 bases from V and 7 bases from J, with 14 bases in between. Per the germline V gene, CDR1 is SNHLY and CDR2 is FYNNEI. This CDR3 comprises 13 residues.

The chain is built from TRBV5-4 and TRBJ2-2; 10 bases align to TRBD1. The germline gives CDR1 SGHNT, CDR2 YYREEE (reference sequence). There are 16 residues in the CDR3. Unmatched junction bases numbered 8, after V lost 4 bases and J lost 5 bases. The CDR3 coding sequence is TGTGCCAGCAGCGCCGGCCGGGACAGGGGAACCGGGGAGCTGTTTTTT. It yields the protein CASSAGRDRGTGELFF.

This sequence joins TRBV2 and TRBJ2-4; tentative D call: TRBD2 (5 bases). This CDR3 has 15 amino acids. The V gene's germline CDR1 is SNHLY and CDR2 FYNNEI. Trimming shortened V by 4 bases and J by 5 bases, and 15 bases separated the two germline ends. The chain's CDR3 is CASSGRPGLENIQYF. CDR3 bases: TGTGCCAGCAGTGGTAGGCCAGGACTGGAAAACATTCAGTACTTC. Supplemented by reference TRBV2 and TRBJ2-4, the full variable domain reads EPEVTQTPSHQVTQMGQEVILRCVPISNHLYFYWYRQILGQKVEFLVSFYNNEISEKSEIFDDQFSVERPDGSNFTLKIRSTKLEDSAMYFCASSGRPGLENIQYFGAGTRLSVL.

The CDR3 nucleotides are TGTGCCAGCAGTGAAGGTAAGAGAGACTTGAACACTGAAGCTTTCTTT. Residues: CASSEGKRDLNTEAFF. The chain couples TRBV2 to TRBJ1-1; no clear D. The germline CDR1 and CDR2 sequences are SNHLY and FYNNEI. Trimming stripped 1 base from V and 0 bases from J, with 12 bases between. The length of the CDR3 is 16 residues.

The chain employs TRBV6-5 and TRBJ1-2; possible D gene TRBD1, 5 bases. Germline CDR1 reads MNHEY; CDR2 reads SVGAGI. Trimming cost V 6 bases and J 4 bases, with 18 bases left between them. This CDR3 has 15 residues. The CDR3: CASSPTVVPVYGYTF. The CDR3 DNA reads as TGTGCCAGCAGCCCGACAGTGGTCCCGGTCTATGGCTACACCTTC.

The CDR3, as DNA: TGTGCCTGGAATGGTTATAGGGGTAAGAAAGAGACCCAGTACTTC. It yields the protein CAWNGYRGKKETQYF. The V gene is TRBV30, the J gene TRBJ2-5; TRBD1 might be the D (5 bases). Trimming removed 4 bases at V and 3 bases at J, with 18 bases between. Looked up from germline, CDR1 is GTSNPN and CDR2 is SVGIG (reference sequence). This CDR3 contains 15 residues.

The chain uses TRBV11-2 and TRBJ2-5; no definite D call. V gave up 0 bases and J gave up 5 bases, with 10 bases separating them. The germline CDR1 and CDR2 sequences are SGHAT and FQNNGV. This CDR3 contains 14 residues. DNA of the CDR3: TGTGCCAGCAGCTTAGATGGGCACCCTGAGACCCAGTACTTC. Its protein product is CASSLDGHPETQYF.

This clone appeared once. The chain employs TRBV29-1 and TRBJ1-1, with TRBD1 identical over 8 bases. Germline CDR1 and CDR2: SQVTM and ANQGSEA. The CDR3 loop spans 12 amino acids. The V and J ends lost 7 bases and 9 bases, in that order; junction bases with no gene match: 10. CDR3 nucleotides: TGCAGCGGGCACGGACAGGGCCAAAAAGCTTTCTTT. Its translation is CSGHGQGQKAFF.